This is a list of T cell receptor beta chains from one sample in a study of blood T cell repertoires in COVID-19. Repertoires were generated with immunoSEQ multiplex PCR, while TCRdb's copy carries only in-frame clones and drops some. Here the sample spans hundreds of thousands of clones, around 89% being singletons. The sequenced sample was PBMCs or T cells enriched from blood (not recorded which). The receptors stem from a woman in her 40s with acute COVID-19. Both conserved end residues are part of each CDR3. Fields, in order: J gene, D gene, clone size, V gene, CDR3 protein, CDR3 DNA. The D gene is left open where the match is weak. Rows give clone size only sometimes, using once, few, many, or a class for an expanded clone.

J: TRBJ1-4
D: -
size: -
V: TRBV28
CDR3: CASSFLTDKFNEKLFF
DNA: TGTGCCAGCAGTTTTCTTACAGATAAGTTTAATGAAAAACTGTTTTTT

J: TRBJ2-7
D: -
size: -
V: TRBV10-3
CDR3: CAISEGLTYYEQYF
DNA: TGTGCCATCAGTGAGGGCCTGACTTACTACGAGCAGTACTTC

J: TRBJ2-5
D: -
size: -
V: TRBV28
CDR3: CASSTPGETQYF
DNA: TGTGCCAGCAGTACCCCAGGGGAGACCCAGTACTTC

J: TRBJ2-7
D: -
size: -
V: TRBV7-6
CDR3: CASSFFEGLGYEQYF
DNA: TGTGCCAGCAGCTTTTTCGAGGGCCTAGGGTACGAGCAGTACTTC

J: TRBJ1-2
D: TRBD1
size: -
V: TRBV10-3
CDR3: CAISEGDRGLYGYTF
DNA: TGTGCCATCAGTGAGGGGGACAGGGGGCTTTATGGCTACACCTTC

J: TRBJ1-4
D: -
size: -
V: TRBV5-4
CDR3: CASSLAGGGGNEKLFF
DNA: TGTGCCAGCAGCTTGGCTGGGGGTGGGGGGAATGAAAAACTGTTTTTT

J: TRBJ2-1
D: -
size: -
V: TRBV7-2
CDR3: CASSLVGSFPSNEQFF
DNA: TGTGCCAGCAGCTTAGTGGGCTCGTTCCCATCCAATGAGCAGTTCTTC

J: TRBJ2-1
D: -
size: -
V: TRBV10-3
CDR3: CAITGGGPLNEQFF
DNA: TGTGCCATCACAGGCGGAGGGCCATTAAATGAGCAGTTCTTC

J: TRBJ2-2
D: TRBD1
size: few
V: TRBV11-2
CDR3: CASSTQGQANTGELFF
DNA: TGTGCCAGCAGCACCCAGGGACAGGCGAACACCGGGGAGCTGTTTTTT

J: TRBJ2-5
D: TRBD2
size: -
V: TRBV5-1
CDR3: CASSLVVSGRASQETQYF
DNA: TGCGCCAGCAGCTTGGTGGTTAGCGGGAGGGCCAGTCAAGAGACCCAGTACTTC

J: TRBJ1-5
D: -
size: -
V: TRBV6-5
CDR3: CASTEARRNQPQHF
DNA: TGTGCCAGCACCGAGGCAAGGCGGAATCAGCCCCAGCATTTT

J: TRBJ1-4
D: TRBD1
size: -
V: TRBV29-1
CDR3: CSVGTGGDEKLFF
DNA: TGCAGCGTTGGGACAGGGGGGGATGAAAAACTGTTTTTT

J: TRBJ2-5
D: TRBD2
size: -
V: TRBV5-1
CDR3: CASSSGSGGETQYF
DNA: TGCGCCAGCAGCTCCGGGAGCGGGGGGGAGACCCAGTACTTC

J: TRBJ2-3
D: TRBD2
size: -
V: TRBV19
CDR3: CASSNGARGDPFDTQYF
DNA: TGTGCCAGTAGTAACGGGGCGCGGGGGGACCCCTTTGATACGCAGTATTTT

J: TRBJ1-4
D: TRBD1
size: -
V: TRBV19
CDR3: CASRQGAANEKLFF
DNA: TGTGCCAGTAGGCAGGGGGCAGCTAATGAAAAACTGTTTTTT

J: TRBJ1-4
D: TRBD1
size: once
V: TRBV18
CDR3: CASSPLAGTGSEKLFF
DNA: TGTGCCAGCTCCCCTCTAGCCGGGACAGGGAGCGAAAAACTGTTTTTT

J: TRBJ1-5
D: -
size: -
V: TRBV27
CDR3: CASSPQGRNQPQHF
DNA: TGTGCCAGCAGTCCACAGGGTCGCAATCAGCCCCAGCATTTT